A single sample gave rise to the 15 T cell receptor beta chains below, sequenced in a study of T cells in women clearing cervical HPV infection. The protocol was immunoSEQ multiplex PCR, while the TCRdb copy is restricted to in-frame clones and leaves out a portion. The sample totals nearly 20,000 clones. The sample comprised blood buffy coat. All receptors derive from a woman between 18 and 75 years old with a cervical HPV16 infection that either progressed to CIN3+ or cleared (not recorded which).

To note about this clone: The DNA ends 3 residues before the CDR3 does, and the rest of the CDR3 is filled in from the germline J gene. The chain carries TRBV7-2 and TRBJ2-5; no definite D call. Germline V lookup: CDR1 SGHTA, CDR2 FQGNSA. V lost 2 bases, J lost 5 bases, and 12 bases lay in between. This CDR3 is 14 amino acids long. CDR3: CASSLMSSSETQYF. The part of the CDR3 DNA that was read is TGTGCCAGCAGCTTAATGAGTAGTTCGGAGACC.

Notes on this clone: The observed sequence ends 3 residues before the CDR3 terminus, with the missing tail filled in from the germline J gene. The chain joins TRBV7-2 to TRBJ1-5; D is perhaps TRBD1 (5 bases). CDR3 length: 15 amino acids. Germline CDR1 reads SGHTA; CDR2 reads FQGNSA. The V gene lost 5 bases and the J gene lost 1 base, with 12 bases spanning the gap. The CDR3 loop is CASSRNQGSNQPQHF. The CDR3 DNA, read in part, is TGTGCCAGCAGCCGTAACCAGGGAAGCAATCAGCCC.

About this clone itself: The read finishes 3 residues shy of the CDR3 end, and the germline J gene is used to complete it. V is TRBV7-9 and J is TRBJ2-3, with 9 bases identical to TRBD1. The CDR3 extends over 15 amino acids. Germline V gives CDR1 SEHNR, CDR2 FQNEAQ (reference sequence). V trimming: 2 bases; J trimming: 8 bases; junction bases outside the gene matches: 8. CDR3 region: CASSLTGQGLGTQYF. The sequenced CDR3 bases are TGTGCCAGCAGCTTAACGGGACAGGGTTTAGGTACG.

Remarks on this clone: The DNA ends 3 residues before the CDR3 does, and the rest of the CDR3 is filled in from the germline J gene. This chain links TRBV7-2 with TRBJ2-3; no clear D. The length of the CDR3 is 14 residues. The ends were cut back, 8 bases at V and 3 bases at J, with 15 bases in the middle. CDR1 is SGHTA and CDR2 is FQGNSA in the germline V gene. CDR3 bases read: TGTGCCAGCGGCCGTCTCCAGGCTACAGATACG. It encodes CASGRLQATDT. The full CDR3 protein reads CASGRLQATDTQYF.

In the case of this clone: The read finishes 3 residues shy of the CDR3 end, and the germline J gene is used to complete it. V and J are TRBV7-9 and TRBJ1-6; 8 bases map to TRBD1. V was clipped by 8 bases and J by 8 bases; unmatched bases: 5. The CDR3 runs 13 residues. Germline CDR1 and CDR2: SEHNR and FQNEAQ (reference sequence). Here the CDR3 reads CASASTGDSPLHF. Partial CDR3 DNA: TGTGCCAGCGCCTCGACAGGGGATTCACCC. The whole variable domain, filled in from reference TRBV7-9 and TRBJ1-6, reads DTGVSQNPRHKITKRGQNVTFRCDPISEHNRLYWYRQTLGQGPEFLTYFQNEAQLEKSRLLSDRFSAERPKGSFSTLEIQRTEQGDSAMYLCASASTGDSPLHFGNGTRLTVT.

A remark on this clone: The CDR3 end falls 3 residues outside the read, so it is completed with the germline J gene. The chain links TRBV7-3 to TRBJ2-3; D ambiguous. V gave up 5 bases and J gave up 2 bases, with 8 bases separating them. Germline lookup yields CDR1 SGHTA and CDR2 FQGTGA. CDR3 size: 13 residues. CDR3 sequence: CASSGQITDTQYF. The CDR3 bases that were read are TGTGCCAGCAGCGGCCAAATCACAGATACG. The full variable domain, completed using reference TRBV7-3 and TRBJ2-3, is GAGVSQTPSNKVTEKGKYVELRCDPISGHTALYWYRQSLGQGPEFLIYFQGTGAADDSGLPNDRFFAVRPEGSVSTLKIQRTERGDSAVYLCASSGQITDTQYFGPGTRLTVL.

For this clone: The read ends 3 residues early relative to the CDR3; the germline J gene fills the gap. The chain links TRBV4-1 to TRBJ2-7, with TRBD2 identical over 7 bases. The CDR3 contains 13 residues. The J segment lost 5 bases and the V segment lost 1 base, leaving 2 bases of the junction unmatched. The germline gives CDR1 MGHRA, CDR2 YSYEKL. CDR3 in amino acids: CASSQVAGDEQYF. The covered CDR3 bases are TGCGCCAGCAGCCAAGTGGCGGGGGACGAG.

A word on this clone: The missing CDR3 end, 3 residues past where the read stops, is filled in from the germline J gene. The rearrangement links TRBV30 to TRBJ1-6; D gene uncertain. The CDR3 consists of 13 residues. Germline values: CDR1 GTSNPN, CDR2 SVGIG (reference sequence). Between the trimmed V and J ends, which lost 1 base and 8 bases, there was a span of 9 bases. CDR3 protein: CAWSGRRDSPLHF. The CDR3 bases that were read are TGTGCCTGGAGTGGGAGGCGGGATTCACCC.

A remark on this clone: From the germline J gene comes the end of the CDR3, since the read stops 3 residues before it. This sequence joins TRBV9 and TRBJ2-7; 11 nucleotides line up with TRBD2. This CDR3 has 15 amino acids. The ends lost 5 bases at V and 1 base at J; junction bases unmatched: 5. The V gene's germline CDR1 is SGDLS and CDR2 YYNGEE. The CDR3 DNA, read in part, is TGTGCCAGCAGTTCAACTAGCGGGGGATCCTACGAG. Protein sequence: CASSSTSGGSYE. The complete CDR3 reads CASSSTSGGSYEQYF.

A word on this clone: With the read ending 3 residues before the CDR3 end, the germline J gene is used to fill in that end. J is TRBJ2-5 and V is TRBV20-1; D is undetermined. Per the germline V gene, CDR1 is DFQATT and CDR2 is SNEGSKA (reference sequence). There are 13 residues in the CDR3. The V end was cut by 3 bases, the J end by 4 bases, with 12 bases between. Incomplete CDR3 DNA: TGCAGTGCTAGCGGTACAGCTACAGAGACC. This encodes CSASGTATET. The entire CDR3 sequence reads CSASGTATETQYF.

Notes on this clone: The CDR3 extends 3 residues past the end of the read, so its final part is completed from the germline J gene. This chain connects TRBV11-2 to TRBJ2-7; D possibly corresponds to TRBD2 (6 bases). CDR3 length: 14 amino acids. V lost 2 bases to trimming and J lost 6 bases, with 14 bases between them. Looked up from germline, CDR1 is SGHAT and CDR2 is FQNNGV. Partial CDR3 DNA: TGTGCCAGCAGCTTAACGGAGGGCAGGCTCGAG. This sequence encodes CASSLTEGRLE. The CDR3, in full, reads CASSLTEGRLEQYF.

As concerns this clone: The CDR3 end falls 3 residues outside the read, so it is completed with the germline J gene. The chain recombines TRBV20-1 with TRBJ2-7; no reliable D call. Germline values: CDR1 DFQATT, CDR2 SNEGSKA (reference sequence). Trimming pared 1 base from V and 4 bases from J, leaving 11 bases between. The CDR3 is made up of 13 amino acids. CDR3 protein: CSARGETQYEQYF. CDR3 DNA, as far as it was read: TGCAGTGCTAGAGGTGAGACTCAATACGAG.

With respect to this clone: The read finishes 3 residues shy of the CDR3 end, and the germline J gene is used to complete it. The J gene is TRBJ2-1, the V gene TRBV6-2 or TRBV6-3; weak D call: TRBD2 (6 bases). V lost 2 bases to trimming and J lost 0 bases, with 11 bases between them. The CDR3 extends over 16 amino acids. Germline CDR1 reads MNHEY; CDR2 reads SVGEGT. The sequenced part of the CDR3 DNA is TGTGCCAGCAGTTACGCGGGGCCTAACTCCTACAATGAG. It is translated as CASSYAGPNSYNE. The complete CDR3 sequence is CASSYAGPNSYNEQFF.

Turning to this clone: The CDR3 is cut off 3 residues early in the read; its end comes from the germline J gene. The V gene is TRBV9, the J gene TRBJ2-1, with a tentative D call TRBD2 (5 bases). This CDR3 contains 13 residues. Between the trimmed V and J ends, which lost 1 base and 4 bases, there was a span of 6 bases. The V gene's germline CDR1 is SGDLS and CDR2 YYNGEE. CDR3 amino acids: CASSVQRYNEQFF. The sequenced CDR3 bases are TGTGCCAGCAGCGTACAGCGGTACAATGAG.

The part of the CDR3 DNA that was read is TGTGCCAGCTCAAGCGGGGCTACCCAAGAGACC. Translating it yields CASSSGATQET. The CDR3 as a whole reads CASSSGATQETQYF. V usage is TRBV18 and J usage is TRBJ2-5; 7 nucleotides agree with TRBD2. Read coverage stops 3 residues before the CDR3 terminus; the germline J gene supplies the remainder. This CDR3 region has 14 residues. The germline CDR1 and CDR2 sequences are KGHSH and LQKENI. Trimming took 5 bases from V and 1 from J; bases not matched to a gene: 4.